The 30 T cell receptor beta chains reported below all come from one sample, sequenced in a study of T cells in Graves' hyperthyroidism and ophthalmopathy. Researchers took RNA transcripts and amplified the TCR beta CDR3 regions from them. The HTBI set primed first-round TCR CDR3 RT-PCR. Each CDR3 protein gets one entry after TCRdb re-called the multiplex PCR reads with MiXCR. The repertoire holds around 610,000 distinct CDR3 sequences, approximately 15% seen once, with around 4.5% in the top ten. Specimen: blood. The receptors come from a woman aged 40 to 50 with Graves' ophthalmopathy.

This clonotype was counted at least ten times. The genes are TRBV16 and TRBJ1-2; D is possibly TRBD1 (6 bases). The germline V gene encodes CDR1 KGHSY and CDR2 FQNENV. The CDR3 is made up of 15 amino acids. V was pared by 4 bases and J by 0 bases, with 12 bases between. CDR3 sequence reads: CASSPGTSTNYGYTF. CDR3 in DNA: TGTGCCAGCAGCCCAGGGACATCCACTAACTATGGCTACACCTTC.

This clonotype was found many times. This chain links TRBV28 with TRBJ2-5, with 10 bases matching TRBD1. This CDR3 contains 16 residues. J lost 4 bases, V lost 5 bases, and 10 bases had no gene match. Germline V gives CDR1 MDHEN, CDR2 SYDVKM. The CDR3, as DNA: TGTGCCAGCAGTCCGTCAAGGGGGACAGGGGTAGAGACCCAGTACTTC. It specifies CASSPSRGTGVETQYF.

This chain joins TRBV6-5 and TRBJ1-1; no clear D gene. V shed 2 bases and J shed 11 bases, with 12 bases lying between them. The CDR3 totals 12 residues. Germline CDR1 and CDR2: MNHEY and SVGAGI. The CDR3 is CASSYDAPVAFF. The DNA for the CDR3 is TGTGCCAGCAGTTACGATGCGCCAGTGGCTTTCTTT.

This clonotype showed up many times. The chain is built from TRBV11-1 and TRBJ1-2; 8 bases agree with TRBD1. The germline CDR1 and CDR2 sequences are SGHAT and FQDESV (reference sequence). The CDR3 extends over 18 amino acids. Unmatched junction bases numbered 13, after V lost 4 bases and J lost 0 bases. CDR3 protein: CASSSPAPQGEANYGYTF. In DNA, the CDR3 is TGTGCCAGCAGCTCACCAGCCCCACAGGGGGAAGCTAACTATGGCTACACCTTC.

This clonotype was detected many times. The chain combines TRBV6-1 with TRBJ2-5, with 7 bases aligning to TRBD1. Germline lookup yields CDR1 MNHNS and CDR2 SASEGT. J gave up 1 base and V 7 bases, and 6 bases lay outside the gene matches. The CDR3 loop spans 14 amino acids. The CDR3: CASIEDRAQETQYF. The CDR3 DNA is TGTGCCAGCATCGAAGACAGGGCCCAAGAGACCCAGTACTTC.

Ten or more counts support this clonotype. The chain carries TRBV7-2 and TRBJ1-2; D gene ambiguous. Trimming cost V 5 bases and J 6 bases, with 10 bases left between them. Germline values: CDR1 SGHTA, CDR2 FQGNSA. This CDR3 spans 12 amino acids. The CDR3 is CASSLELDGYTF. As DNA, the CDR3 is TGTGCCAGCAGCCTTGAGTTGGATGGCTACACCTTC.

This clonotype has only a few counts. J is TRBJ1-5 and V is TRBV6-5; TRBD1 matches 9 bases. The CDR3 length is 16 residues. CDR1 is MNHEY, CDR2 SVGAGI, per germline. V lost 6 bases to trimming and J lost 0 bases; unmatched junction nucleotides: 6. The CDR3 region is CASRARTGDSNQPQHF. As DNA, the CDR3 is TGTGCCAGCAGGGCCCGGACAGGGGATAGCAATCAGCCCCAGCATTTT.

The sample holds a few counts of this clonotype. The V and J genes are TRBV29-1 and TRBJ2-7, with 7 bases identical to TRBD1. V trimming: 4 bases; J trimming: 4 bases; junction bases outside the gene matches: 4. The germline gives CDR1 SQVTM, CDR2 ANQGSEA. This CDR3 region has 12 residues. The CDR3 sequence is CSVVDRPYEQYF. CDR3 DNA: TGCAGCGTTGTGGACAGGCCTTACGAGCAGTACTTC.

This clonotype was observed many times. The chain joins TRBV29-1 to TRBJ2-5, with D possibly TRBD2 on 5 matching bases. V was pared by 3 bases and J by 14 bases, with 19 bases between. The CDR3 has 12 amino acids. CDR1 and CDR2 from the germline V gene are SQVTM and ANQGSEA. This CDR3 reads CSVERADNSLYF. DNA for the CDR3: TGCAGCGTTGAGAGGGCAGATAATTCCCTATACTTC. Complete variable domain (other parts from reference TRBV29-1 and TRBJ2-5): SAVISQKPSRDICQRGTSLTIQCQVDSQVTMMFWYRQQPGQSLTLIATANQGSEATYESGFVIDKFPISRPNLTFSTLTVSNMSPEDSSIYLCSVERADNSLYFGPGTRLLVL.

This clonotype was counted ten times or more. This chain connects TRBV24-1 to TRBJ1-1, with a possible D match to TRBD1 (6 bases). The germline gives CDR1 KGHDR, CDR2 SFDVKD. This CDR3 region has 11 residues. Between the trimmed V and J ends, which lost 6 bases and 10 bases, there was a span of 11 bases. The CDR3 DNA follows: TGTGCCACCAGTTACTCAGGGGTAGCTTTCTTT. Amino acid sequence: CATSYSGVAFF.

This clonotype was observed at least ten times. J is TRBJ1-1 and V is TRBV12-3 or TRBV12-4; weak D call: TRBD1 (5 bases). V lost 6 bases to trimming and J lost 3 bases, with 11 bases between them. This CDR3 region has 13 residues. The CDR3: CASSLKTDTEAFF. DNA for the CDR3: TGTGCCAGCAGCCTCAAGACAGACACTGAAGCTTTCTTT.

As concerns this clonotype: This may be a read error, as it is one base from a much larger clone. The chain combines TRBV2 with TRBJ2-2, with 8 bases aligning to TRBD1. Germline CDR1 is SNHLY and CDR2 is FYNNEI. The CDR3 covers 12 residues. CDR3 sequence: CVRGLTTGELFF. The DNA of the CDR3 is TGTGTCAGGGGGCTTACCACCGGGGAGCTGTTTTTT.

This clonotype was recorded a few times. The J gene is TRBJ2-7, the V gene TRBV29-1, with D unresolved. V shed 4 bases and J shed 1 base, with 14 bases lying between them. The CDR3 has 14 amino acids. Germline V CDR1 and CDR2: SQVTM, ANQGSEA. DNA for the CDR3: TGCAGCGTTGCTGACGAATTGGGTTCCTACGAGCAGTACTTC. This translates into CSVADELGSYEQYF.

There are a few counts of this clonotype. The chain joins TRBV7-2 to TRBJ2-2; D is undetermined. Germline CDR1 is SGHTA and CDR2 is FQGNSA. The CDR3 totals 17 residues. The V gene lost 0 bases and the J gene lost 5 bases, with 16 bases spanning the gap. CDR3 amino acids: CASSLAVWGSLTGELFF. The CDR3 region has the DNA TGTGCCAGCAGCTTAGCGGTGTGGGGAAGTTTGACCGGGGAGCTGTTTTTT.

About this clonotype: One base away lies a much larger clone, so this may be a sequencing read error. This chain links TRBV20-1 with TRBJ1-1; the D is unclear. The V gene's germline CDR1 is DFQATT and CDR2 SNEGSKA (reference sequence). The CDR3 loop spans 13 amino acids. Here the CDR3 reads CSGRADRNTEASF. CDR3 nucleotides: TGCAGTGGCCGAGCAGATCGGAACACTGAAGCTTCCTTT.

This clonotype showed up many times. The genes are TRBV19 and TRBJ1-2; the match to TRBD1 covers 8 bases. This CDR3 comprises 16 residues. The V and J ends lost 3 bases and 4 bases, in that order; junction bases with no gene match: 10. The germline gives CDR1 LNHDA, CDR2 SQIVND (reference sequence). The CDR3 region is CASSILPGQALYGYTF. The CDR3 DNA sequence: TGTGCCAGTAGTATTCTCCCGGGACAGGCCCTCTATGGCTACACCTTC.

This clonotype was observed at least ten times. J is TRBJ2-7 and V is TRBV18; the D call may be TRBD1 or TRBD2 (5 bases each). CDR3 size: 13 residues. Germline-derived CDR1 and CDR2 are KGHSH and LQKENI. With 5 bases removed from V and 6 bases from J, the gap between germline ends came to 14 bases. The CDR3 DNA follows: TGTGCCAGCTCAATTCCGGGACGGAGCGAGCAGTACTTC. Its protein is CASSIPGRSEQYF. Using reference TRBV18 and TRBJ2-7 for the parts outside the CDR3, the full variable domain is NAGVMQNPRHLVRRRGQEARLRCSPMKGHSHVYWYRQLPEEGLKFMVYLQKENIIDESGMPKERFSAEFPKEGPSILRIQQVVRGDSAAYFCASSIPGRSEQYFGPGTRLTVT.

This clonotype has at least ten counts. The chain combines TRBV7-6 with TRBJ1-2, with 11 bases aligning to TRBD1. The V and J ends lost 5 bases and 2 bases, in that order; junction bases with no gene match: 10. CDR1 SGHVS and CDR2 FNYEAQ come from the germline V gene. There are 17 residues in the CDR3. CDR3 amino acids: CASSPGGTGGSNYGYTF. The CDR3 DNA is TGTGCCAGCAGCCCCGGGGGGACAGGGGGATCCAACTATGGCTACACCTTC.

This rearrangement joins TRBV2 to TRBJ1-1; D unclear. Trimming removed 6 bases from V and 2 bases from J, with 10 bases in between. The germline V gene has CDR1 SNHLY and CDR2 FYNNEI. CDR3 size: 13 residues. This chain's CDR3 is CASRAPANTEAFF. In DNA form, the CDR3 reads TGTGCCAGCAGGGCCCCAGCCAACACTGAAGCTTTCTTT.

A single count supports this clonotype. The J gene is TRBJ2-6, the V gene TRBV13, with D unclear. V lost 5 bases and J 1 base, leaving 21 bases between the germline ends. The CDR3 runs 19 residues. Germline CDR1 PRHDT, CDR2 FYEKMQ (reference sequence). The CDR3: CASSEESRMSPSGANVLTF. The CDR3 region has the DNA TGTGCCAGCAGCGAAGAATCCAGAATGTCCCCTTCTGGGGCCAACGTCCTGACTTTC.

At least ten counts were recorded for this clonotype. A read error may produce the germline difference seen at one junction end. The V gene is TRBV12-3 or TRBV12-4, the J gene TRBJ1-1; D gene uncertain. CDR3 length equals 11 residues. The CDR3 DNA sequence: TGTGCCAGCAGTTTAAAAACCCGGCGGGTTTTT. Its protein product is CASSLKTRRVF.

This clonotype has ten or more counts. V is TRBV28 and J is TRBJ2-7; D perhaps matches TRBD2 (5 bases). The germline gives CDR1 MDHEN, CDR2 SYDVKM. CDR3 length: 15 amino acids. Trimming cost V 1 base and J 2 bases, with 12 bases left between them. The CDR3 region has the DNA TGTGCCAGCAGTTTATACCGCGGGTCTACCTACGAGCAGTACTTC. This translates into CASSLYRGSTYEQYF.

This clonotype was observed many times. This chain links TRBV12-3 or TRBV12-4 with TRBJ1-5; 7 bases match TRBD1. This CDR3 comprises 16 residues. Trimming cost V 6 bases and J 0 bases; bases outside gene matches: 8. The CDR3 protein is CASSPRTGPSNQPQHF. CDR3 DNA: TGTGCCAGCAGCCCGAGGACAGGTCCTAGCAATCAGCCCCAGCATTTT.

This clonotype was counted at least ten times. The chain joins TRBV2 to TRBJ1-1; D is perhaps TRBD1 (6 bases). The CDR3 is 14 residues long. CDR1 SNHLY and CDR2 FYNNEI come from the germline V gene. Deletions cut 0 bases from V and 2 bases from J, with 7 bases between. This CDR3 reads CASSEATGNTEAFF. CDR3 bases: TGTGCCAGCAGTGAAGCGACAGGAAACACTGAAGCTTTCTTT.

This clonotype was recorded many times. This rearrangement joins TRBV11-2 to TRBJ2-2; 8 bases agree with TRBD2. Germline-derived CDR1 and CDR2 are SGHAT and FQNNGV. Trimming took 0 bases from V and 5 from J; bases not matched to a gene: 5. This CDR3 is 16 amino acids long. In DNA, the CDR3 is TGTGCCAGCAGCTTAGATGGGTCTAGCGGGACCGGGGAGCTGTTTTTT. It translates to CASSLDGSSGTGELFF.

DNA for the CDR3: TGTGCCAGCAGCTTACCGGCCAGGGCCGGGGAGCTGTTTTTT. Protein product: CASSLPARAGELFF. This chain uses TRBV7-9 with TRBJ2-2; the D gene is possibly TRBD1 (5 bases). Between the trimmed V and J ends, which lost 2 bases and 6 bases, there was a span of 10 bases. The CDR3 is made up of 14 amino acids. CDR1 is SEHNR, CDR2 FQNEAQ, per germline (reference sequence).

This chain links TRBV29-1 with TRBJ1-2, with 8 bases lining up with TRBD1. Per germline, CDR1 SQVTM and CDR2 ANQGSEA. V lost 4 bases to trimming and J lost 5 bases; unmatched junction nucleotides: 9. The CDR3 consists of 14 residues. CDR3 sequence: CSVVLRGTGYGYTF. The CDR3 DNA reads TGCAGCGTTGTTCTACGAGGGACAGGTTATGGCTACACCTTC.

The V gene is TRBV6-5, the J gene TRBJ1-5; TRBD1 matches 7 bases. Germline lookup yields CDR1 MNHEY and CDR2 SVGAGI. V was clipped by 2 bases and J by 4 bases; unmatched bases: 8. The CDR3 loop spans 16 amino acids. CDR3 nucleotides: TGTGCCAGCAGTTACCGACCCGGGACAGAGAATCAGCCCCAGCATTTT. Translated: CASSYRPGTENQPQHF.

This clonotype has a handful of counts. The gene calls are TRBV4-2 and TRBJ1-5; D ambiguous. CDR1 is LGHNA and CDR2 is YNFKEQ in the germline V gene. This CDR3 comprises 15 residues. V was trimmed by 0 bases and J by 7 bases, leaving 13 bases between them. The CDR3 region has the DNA TGTGCCAGCAGCCAAGATGCGTTGGTTTACCAGCCCCAGCATTTT. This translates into CASSQDALVYQPQHF.

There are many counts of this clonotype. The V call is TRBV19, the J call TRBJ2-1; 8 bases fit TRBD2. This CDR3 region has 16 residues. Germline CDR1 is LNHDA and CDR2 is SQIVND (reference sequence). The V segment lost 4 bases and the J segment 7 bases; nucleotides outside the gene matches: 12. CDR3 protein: CASSTLAEWSGNEQFF. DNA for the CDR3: TGTGCCAGTAGTACACTAGCGGAGTGGAGTGGGAATGAGCAGTTCTTC.